In its sample, the clone carrying this TCR beta chain was seen many times. Its antigen is unknown. Using RNA template, CDR3s of TCR alpha and beta were amplified with iRepertoire arm-PCR. TCRdb analysed the multiplex PCR reads with MiXCR anew, one entry per CDR3 protein. Seen here are under 200,000 distinct CDR3 sequences, approximately 30% observed once, and the top ten hold over 20%. Germline V gene lookup returns CDR1 LGHNA and CDR2 YSLEER. The V end was cut by 0 bases, the J end by 1 base, with 11 bases between. This CDR3 region has 16 residues. This sample was included in a study of glioma-infiltrating T cells. General study findings and limits: Non-neoplastic patients had below-expected tissue-blood divergence, while all gliomas exceeded expectation.

The specimen was glioma tissue, nonneoplastic brain tissue, or PBMCs (not recorded which). The V call is TRBV4-3, the J call TRBJ2-3, with D perhaps matching TRBD2 (6 bases). This clonotype was sampled from a human donor with low-grade glioma or glioblastoma, undergoing nonglioma brain surgery, or in good health (not recorded which). DNA for the CDR3: TGCGCCAGCAGCCAAGATACACTAGCAGGCACAGATACGCAGTATTTT. Its protein is CASSQDTLAGTDTQYF.